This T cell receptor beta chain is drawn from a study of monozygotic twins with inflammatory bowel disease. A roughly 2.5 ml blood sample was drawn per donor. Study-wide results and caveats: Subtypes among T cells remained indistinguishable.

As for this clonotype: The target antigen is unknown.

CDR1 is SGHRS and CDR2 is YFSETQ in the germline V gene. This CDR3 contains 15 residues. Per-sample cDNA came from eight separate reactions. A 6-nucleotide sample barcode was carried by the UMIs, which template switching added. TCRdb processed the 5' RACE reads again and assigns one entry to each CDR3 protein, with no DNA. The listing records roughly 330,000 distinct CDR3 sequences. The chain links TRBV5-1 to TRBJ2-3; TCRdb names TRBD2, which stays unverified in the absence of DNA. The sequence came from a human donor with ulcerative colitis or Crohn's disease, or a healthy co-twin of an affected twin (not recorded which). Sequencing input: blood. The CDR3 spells CASSLSGGFPDTQYF.